This T cell receptor (beta chain) was captured by sequencing in a study of blood T cell repertoires in COVID-19. About the research overall: Researchers got acute and convalescent COVID-19 samples from the United States, Italy and Spain.

Repertoires were generated with immunoSEQ multiplex PCR, while TCRdb's copy carries only in-frame clones and drops some. Here the sample spans about 70,000 clones, about 68% being singletons. Germline CDR1 and CDR2: SGHDN and FVKESK. The CDR3 spans 15 residues. J gave up 5 bases and V 1 base, and 6 bases lay outside the gene matches. Sample: peripheral blood. The TCR sequence derives from a woman in her seventies with acute or convalescent COVID-19. The rearrangement uses TRBV14 and TRBJ2-5; 8 nucleotides align to TRBD2. CDR3 loop: CASSQGGGRWETQYF. In DNA, the CDR3 is TGTGCCAGCAGCCAAGGCGGCGGGAGGTGGGAGACCCAGTACTTC.